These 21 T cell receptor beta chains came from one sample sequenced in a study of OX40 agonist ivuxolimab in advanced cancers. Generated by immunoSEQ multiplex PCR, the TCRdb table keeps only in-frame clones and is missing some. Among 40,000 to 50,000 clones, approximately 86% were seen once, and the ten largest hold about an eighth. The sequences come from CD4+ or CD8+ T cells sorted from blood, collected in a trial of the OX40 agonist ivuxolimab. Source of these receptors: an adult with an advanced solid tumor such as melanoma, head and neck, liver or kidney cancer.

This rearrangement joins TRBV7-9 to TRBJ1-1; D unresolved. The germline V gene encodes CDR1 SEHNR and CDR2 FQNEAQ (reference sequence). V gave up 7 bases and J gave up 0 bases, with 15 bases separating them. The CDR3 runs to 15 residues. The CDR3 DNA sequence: TGTGCCAGCACCTGGAGGACGGGAATGAACACTGAAGCTTTCTTT. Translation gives CASTWRTGMNTEAFF.

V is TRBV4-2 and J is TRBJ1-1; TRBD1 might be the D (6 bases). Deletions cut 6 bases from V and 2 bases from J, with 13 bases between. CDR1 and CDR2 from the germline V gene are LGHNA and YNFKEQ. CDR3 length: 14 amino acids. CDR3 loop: CASRPGVGNTEAFF. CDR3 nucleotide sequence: TGTGCCAGCAGACCAGGGGTTGGAAACACTGAAGCTTTCTTT.

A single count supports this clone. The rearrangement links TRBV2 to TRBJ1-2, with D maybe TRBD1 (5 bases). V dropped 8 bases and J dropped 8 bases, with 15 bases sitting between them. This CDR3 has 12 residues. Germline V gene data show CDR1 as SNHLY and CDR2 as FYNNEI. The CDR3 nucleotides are TGTGCCAGCCGGGACGGTGCGGGAGGCTACACCTTC. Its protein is CASRDGAGGYTF.

This chain's CDR3 is CASSRIRGELFF. The CDR3 nucleotides read TGTGCCAGCAGTAGAATCAGGGGGGAGCTGTTTTTT. The chain links TRBV6-6 to TRBJ2-2; D unresolved. Germline V CDR1 and CDR2: MNHNY, SVGAGI (reference sequence). The V end lost 5 bases, the J end lost 8 bases, and 9 bases lay between the germline ends. This CDR3 is built from 12 residues.

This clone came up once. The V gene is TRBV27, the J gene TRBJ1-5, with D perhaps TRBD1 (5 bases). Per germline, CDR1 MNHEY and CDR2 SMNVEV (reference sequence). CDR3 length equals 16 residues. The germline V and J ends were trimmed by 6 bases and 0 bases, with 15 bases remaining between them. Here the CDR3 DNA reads TGTGCCAGCAGGTCTAAGGGGCTAAATAGCAATCAGCCCCAGCATTTT. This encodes CASRSKGLNSNQPQHF.

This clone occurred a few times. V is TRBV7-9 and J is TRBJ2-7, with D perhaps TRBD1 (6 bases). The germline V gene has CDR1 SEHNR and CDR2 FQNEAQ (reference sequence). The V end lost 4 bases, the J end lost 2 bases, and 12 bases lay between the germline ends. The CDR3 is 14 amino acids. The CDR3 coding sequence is TGTGCCAGCAGCTCGCCGACAGGAGCCTACGAGCAGTACTTC. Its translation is CASSSPTGAYEQYF.

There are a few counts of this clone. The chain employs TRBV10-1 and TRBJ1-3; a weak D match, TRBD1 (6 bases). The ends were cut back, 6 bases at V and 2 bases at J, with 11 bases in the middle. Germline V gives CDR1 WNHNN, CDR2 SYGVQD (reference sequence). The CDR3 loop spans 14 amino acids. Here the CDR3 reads CASSNRDPGNTIYF. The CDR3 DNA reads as TGCGCCAGCAGCAACAGGGATCCTGGAAACACCATATATTTT.

The CDR3 region is CASSPLPGGTNIQYF. CDR3 coding DNA: TGTGCCAGCAGTCCACTCCCCGGGGGTACCAACATTCAGTACTTC. The V gene is TRBV27, the J gene TRBJ2-4; TRBD2 might be the D (6 bases). Trimming pared 5 bases from V and 7 bases from J, leaving 18 bases between. The CDR3 sequence is 15 residues long. The germline V gene has CDR1 MNHEY and CDR2 SMNVEV (reference sequence).

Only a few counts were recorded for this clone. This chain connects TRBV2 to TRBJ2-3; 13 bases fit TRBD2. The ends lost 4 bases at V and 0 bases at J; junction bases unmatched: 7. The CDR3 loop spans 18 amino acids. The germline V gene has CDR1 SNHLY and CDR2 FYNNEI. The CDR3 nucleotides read TGTGCCAGCAGTGGCCCGACTAGCGGGGGGACTAGCACAGATACGCAGTATTTT. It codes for CASSGPTSGGTSTDTQYF. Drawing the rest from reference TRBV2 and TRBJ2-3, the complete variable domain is EPEVTQTPSHQVTQMGQEVILRCVPISNHLYFYWYRQILGQKVEFLVSFYNNEISEKSEIFDDQFSVERPDGSNFTLKIRSTKLEDSAMYFCASSGPTSGGTSTDTQYFGPGTRLTVL.

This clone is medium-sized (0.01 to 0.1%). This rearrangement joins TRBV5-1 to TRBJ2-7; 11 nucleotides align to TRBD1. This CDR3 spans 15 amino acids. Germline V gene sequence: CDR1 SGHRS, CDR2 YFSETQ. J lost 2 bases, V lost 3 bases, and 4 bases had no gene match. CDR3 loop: CASSSSGQGAYEQYF. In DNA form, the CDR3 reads TGCGCCAGCAGCTCCTCGGGACAGGGGGCCTACGAGCAGTACTTC.

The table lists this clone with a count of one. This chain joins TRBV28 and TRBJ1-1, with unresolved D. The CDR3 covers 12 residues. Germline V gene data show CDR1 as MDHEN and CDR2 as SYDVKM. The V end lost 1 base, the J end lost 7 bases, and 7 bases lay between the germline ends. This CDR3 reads CASSLSPDEAFF. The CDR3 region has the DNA TGTGCCAGCAGTTTATCACCCGATGAAGCTTTCTTT.

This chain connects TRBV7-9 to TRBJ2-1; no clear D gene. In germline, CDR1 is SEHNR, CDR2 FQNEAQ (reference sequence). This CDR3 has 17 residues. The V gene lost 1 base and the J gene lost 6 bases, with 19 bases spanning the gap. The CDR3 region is CASSLVPRSNPPNEQFF. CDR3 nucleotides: TGTGCCAGCAGCTTAGTTCCCAGGAGCAACCCCCCCAATGAGCAGTTCTTC.

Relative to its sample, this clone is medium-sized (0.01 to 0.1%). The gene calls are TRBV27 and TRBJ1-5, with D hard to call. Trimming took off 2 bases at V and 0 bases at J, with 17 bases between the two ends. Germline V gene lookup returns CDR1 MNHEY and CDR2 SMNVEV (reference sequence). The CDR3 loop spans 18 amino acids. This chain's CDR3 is CASSLRLPAVNSNQPQHF. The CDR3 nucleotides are TGTGCCAGCAGTTTACGGTTGCCTGCCGTTAATAGCAATCAGCCCCAGCATTTT.

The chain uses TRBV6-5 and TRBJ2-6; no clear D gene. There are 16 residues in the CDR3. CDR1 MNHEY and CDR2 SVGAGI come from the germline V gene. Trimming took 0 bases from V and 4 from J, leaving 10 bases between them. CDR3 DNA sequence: TGTGCCAGCAGTTACTCGAACAGTCCCGGGGCCAACGTCCTGACTTTC. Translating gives CASSYSNSPGANVLTF.

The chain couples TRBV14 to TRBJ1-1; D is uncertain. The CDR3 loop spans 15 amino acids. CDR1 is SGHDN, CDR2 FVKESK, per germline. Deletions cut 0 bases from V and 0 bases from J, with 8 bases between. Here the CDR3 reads CASSQDVGLNTEAFF. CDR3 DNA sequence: TGTGCCAGCAGCCAAGATGTGGGATTGAACACTGAAGCTTTCTTT.

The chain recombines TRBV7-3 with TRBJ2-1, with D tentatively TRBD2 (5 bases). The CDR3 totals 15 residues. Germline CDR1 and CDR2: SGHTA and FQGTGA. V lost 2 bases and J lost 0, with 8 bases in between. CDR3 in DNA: TGTGCCAGCAGCTTAGGGGAGAGCTCCTACAATGAGCAGTTCTTC. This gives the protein CASSLGESSYNEQFF.

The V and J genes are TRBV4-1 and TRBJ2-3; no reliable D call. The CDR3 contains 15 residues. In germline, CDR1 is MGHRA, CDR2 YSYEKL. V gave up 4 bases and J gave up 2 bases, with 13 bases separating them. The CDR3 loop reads CASSPLGLSTDTQYF. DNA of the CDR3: TGCGCCAGCAGCCCACTTGGGTTGTCCACAGATACGCAGTATTTT.

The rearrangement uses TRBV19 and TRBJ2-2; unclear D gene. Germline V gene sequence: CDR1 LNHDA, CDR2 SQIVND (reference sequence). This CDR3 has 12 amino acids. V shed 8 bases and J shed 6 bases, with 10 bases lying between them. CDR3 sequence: CASRYGAGELFF. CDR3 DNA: TGTGCCAGTCGCTACGGAGCCGGGGAGCTGTTTTTT.

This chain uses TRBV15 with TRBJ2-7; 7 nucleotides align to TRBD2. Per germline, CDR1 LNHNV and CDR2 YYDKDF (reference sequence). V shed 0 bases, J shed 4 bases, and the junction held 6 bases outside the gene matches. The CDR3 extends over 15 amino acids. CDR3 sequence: CATSRDRLAAYEQYF. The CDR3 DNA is TGTGCCACCAGCAGAGATCGGCTAGCGGCATACGAGCAGTACTTC.

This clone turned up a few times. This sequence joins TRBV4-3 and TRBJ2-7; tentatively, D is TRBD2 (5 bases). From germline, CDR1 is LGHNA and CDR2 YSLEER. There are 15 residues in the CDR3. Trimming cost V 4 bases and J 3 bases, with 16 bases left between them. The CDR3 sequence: CASSLGREHYYEQYF. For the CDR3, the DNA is TGCGCCAGCAGCCTAGGCCGGGAACACTACTACGAGCAGTACTTC.

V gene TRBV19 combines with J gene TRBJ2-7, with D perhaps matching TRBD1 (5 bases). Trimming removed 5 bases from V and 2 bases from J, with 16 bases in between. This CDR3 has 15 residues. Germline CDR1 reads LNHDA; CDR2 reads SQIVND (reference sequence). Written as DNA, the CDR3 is TGTGCCAGTAGTGCCGGACAAGGGGTGGCCTACGAGCAGTACTTC. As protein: CASSAGQGVAYEQYF.